The sequence of this T cell receptor beta chain was determined in a study of human T cells and chemical hapten exposure. In the study overall: Per-sample TCR yields varied mainly from small pooled library volume differences.

Per the germline V gene, CDR1 is SGHAT and CDR2 is FQNNGV. CDR3 length equals 16 residues. The V and J ends lost 3 bases and 7 bases, in that order; junction bases with no gene match: 10. This clonotype was seen only a few times. TCRdb passed the RACE reads through MiXCR, listing each CDR3 protein once. The sample records some 330,000 distinct CDR3 sequences, approximately 5% being singletons. Time point of the sample: pre-sensitization, week 0. The treatment was: therapeutic diphenylcyclopropenone sensitization with weekly scalp DPC. Unfractionated whole blood yielded total RNA. V and J are TRBV11-2 and TRBJ2-1; 9 bases fit TRBD2. The source is a woman between 18 and 29 years old with alopecia areata. Some clones in this sample may be carry-over from other donors' samples. Specimen: whole blood, collected in connection with sensitization to the hapten diphenylcyclopropenone (DPC). CDR3 amino acids: CASSFPLRGGGNEQFF. DNA of the CDR3: TGTGCCAGCAGCTTCCCCTTGCGGGGGGGAGGAAATGAGCAGTTCTTC.